This is a list of T cell receptor beta chains from one sample in a study of blood T cell repertoires in COVID-19. Using immunoSEQ multiplex PCR, the repertoire was profiled, and TCRdb retains in-frame clones only, with some absent. Of 300,000 to 450,000 clones listed, 70% to 90% were seen once; the top ten hold 1.2%. The specimen sequenced was PBMCs or T cells enriched from blood (not recorded which). The receptors here all came from a woman between 18 and 29 years old who had recovered from COVID-19. CDR3s include the opening cysteine and the closing phenylalanine or tryptophan. D genes are given only for firm matches. Size values are once, few and many counts, or a class for expanded clones, and some rows have none.

CDR3,DNA,D,size,J,V
CSVVIWDRGNFPGNTIYF,TGCAGCGTGGTTATCTGGGACAGGGGAAATTTCCCAGGAAACACCATATATTTT,TRBD1,.,TRBJ1-3,TRBV29-1
CASRSGNSYEQYF,TGTGCCAGCAGGTCAGGCAACTCCTACGAGCAGTACTTC,.,.,TRBJ2-7,TRBV7-9
CASSLGQGAFGNQPQHF,TGCGCCAGCAGCCTGGGACAGGGGGCGTTCGGCAATCAGCCCCAGCATTTT,TRBD1,.,TRBJ1-5,TRBV4-1
CASNPIGQGSPLHF,TGTGCCAGTAACCCCATCGGACAAGGGTCCCCCCTCCACTTT,.,.,TRBJ1-6,TRBV19
CASSIQGAEETQYF,TGTGCCAGCAGCATCCAGGGGGCCGAAGAGACCCAGTACTTC,TRBD1,.,TRBJ2-5,TRBV9
CASSSPIRGNTEAFF,TGTGCCAGCAGCTCTCCTATCAGGGGAAACACTGAAGCTTTCTTT,.,few,TRBJ1-1,TRBV7-2
CASSEVGRGNEQYF,TGTGCCAGCAGTGAAGTGGGCAGGGGGAACGAGCAGTACTTC,TRBD1,.,TRBJ2-7,TRBV2
CASMDRISEQYF,TGTGCCAGCATGGACAGGATCAGCGAGCAGTACTTC,TRBD1,once,TRBJ2-7,TRBV28
CATEPGGTSGGVVTEAFF,TGCGCCACCGAACCGGGGGGCACAAGCGGAGGGGTAGTCACTGAAGCTTTCTTT,.,once,TRBJ1-1,TRBV5-1
CASSGRDTSNQPQHF,TGTGCCAGCAGTGGCCGGGACACCAGCAATCAGCCCCAGCATTTT,.,.,TRBJ1-5,TRBV25-1
CASSEWAGTDTQYF,TGTGCCAGCAGTGAATGGGCAGGCACAGATACGCAGTATTTT,.,.,TRBJ2-3,TRBV25-1
CASSPGTGAPEQYF,TGTGCCAGCAGCCCCGGGACAGGCGCCCCCGAGCAGTACTTC,TRBD1,.,TRBJ2-7,TRBV5-4
CASSDRGSSADTQYF,TGTGCCAGCAGCGACAGGGGGAGTTCTGCAGATACGCAGTATTTT,TRBD1,.,TRBJ2-3,TRBV6-5
CASSLYRTGWDTEAFF,TGTGCCAGCTCACTATATCGGACAGGGTGGGACACTGAAGCTTTCTTT,TRBD1,.,TRBJ1-1,TRBV18
CASSQDLAYSNQPQHF,TGCGCCAGCAGCCAAGATTTGGCATATAGCAATCAGCCCCAGCATTTT,.,.,TRBJ1-5,TRBV4-1
CASSPLPGGRNYGYTF,TGTGCCAGCAGCCCGCTCCCGGGTGGCAGAAACTATGGCTACACCTTC,.,.,TRBJ1-2,TRBV7-9
CASSTGQLNTEAFF,TGTGCCAGCAGCACGGGACAGCTGAACACTGAAGCTTTCTTT,TRBD1,once,TRBJ1-1,TRBV11-2
CASRVTTSGGEGQYF,TGTGCCAGCAGAGTGACTACTAGCGGGGGGGAGGGGCAGTATTTT,TRBD2,.,TRBJ2-3,TRBV27
CASSPEADTEAFF,TGTGCCAGCTCACCAGAAGCCGACACTGAAGCTTTCTTT,.,.,TRBJ1-1,TRBV18
CASSFTGQGGFYEQYF,TGTGCCAGCAGTTTTACGGGACAGGGGGGGTTCTACGAGCAGTACTTC,TRBD1,.,TRBJ2-7,TRBV28
CASSPRQALYGYTF,TGTGCCAGCAGTCCAAGACAGGCGCTCTATGGCTACACCTTC,.,.,TRBJ1-2,TRBV6-5
CASSQRPGQKQDGTQYF,TGCGCCAGCAGCCAACGTCCGGGACAGAAGCAAGATGGGACCCAGTACTTC,TRBD1,.,TRBJ2-5,TRBV4-1
CASSNRGYSNQPQHF,TGTGCCAGTAGTAATAGGGGTTATAGCAATCAGCCCCAGCATTTT,.,.,TRBJ1-5,TRBV19
CASSLWRGGDTGELFF,TGTGCCAGCAGCTTGTGGCGGGGGGGCGACACCGGGGAGCTGTTTTTT,TRBD2,.,TRBJ2-2,TRBV5-5
CATSDLNEKLFF,TGTGCCACCAGTGACCTCAATGAAAAACTGTTTTTT,.,.,TRBJ1-4,TRBV24-1
CAWSVSLNTEAFF,TGTGCCTGGAGTGTGTCGCTAAACACTGAAGCTTTCTTT,.,.,TRBJ1-1,TRBV30
CASSPLVQSTSGTEAFF,TGTGCCAGCTCACCACTAGTCCAAAGCACCTCTGGCACTGAAGCTTTCTTT,.,.,TRBJ1-1,TRBV18
CASSSQLAGGLNEQFF,TGTGCCAGCAGCTCTCAACTAGCGGGGGGGCTCAATGAGCAGTTCTTC,TRBD2,.,TRBJ2-1,TRBV7-2
CASSLTQRNQPQHF,TGTGCCAGCAGCTTGACACAGCGCAATCAGCCCCAGCATTTT,.,.,TRBJ1-5,TRBV5-5
CASSLNGYEQYF,TGTGCCAGCAGTTTAAACGGCTACGAGCAGTACTTC,.,.,TRBJ2-7,TRBV12-3/TRBV12-4
CASSLEQPSVYGYTF,TGTGCCAGCAGCTTGGAACAGCCCTCCGTTTATGGCTACACCTTC,.,.,TRBJ1-2,TRBV5-4
CASSLLGGSGNTIYF,TGTGCCAGCAGCCTACTGGGGGGCTCTGGAAACACCATATATTTT,.,.,TRBJ1-3,TRBV5-4
CASSPGRYEETQYF,TGTGCCAGCAGCCCAGGGCGGTACGAAGAGACCCAGTACTTC,.,.,TRBJ2-5,TRBV6-5
CASSLSGSYYGYTF,TGTGCCAGCAGTTTGTCCGGGTCGTACTATGGCTACACCTTC,.,.,TRBJ1-2,TRBV27
CAWNSNGGSQETQYF,TGTGCCTGGAATTCTAACGGGGGTAGCCAAGAGACCCAGTACTTC,.,few,TRBJ2-5,TRBV30
CAISPYAILFGHTIYF,TGTGCCATCAGTCCCTACGCGATCCTGTTTGGTCACACCATATATTTT,.,.,TRBJ1-3,TRBV10-3
CASSGSETQYF,TGTGCCAGCAGTGGAAGCGAGACCCAGTACTTC,.,.,TRBJ2-5,TRBV2
CASSPRGLSPYYEQYF,TGTGCCAGCAGCCCGAGGGGGCTATCCCCCTACTACGAGCAGTACTTC,TRBD1,.,TRBJ2-7,TRBV27
CASSLARATGGQETQYF,TGTGCTAGCAGCTTAGCGAGGGCCACAGGGGGCCAAGAGACCCAGTACTTC,TRBD1,.,TRBJ2-5,TRBV7-7
CATEKGPFETQYF,TGTGCCACCGAAAAGGGGCCGTTCGAGACCCAGTACTTC,.,.,TRBJ2-5,TRBV19
CASSTIRSLAASYEQYF,TGTGCCAGCAGCACCATTCGGTCACTAGCGGCATCCTACGAGCAGTACTTC,TRBD2,.,TRBJ2-7,TRBV7-2
CAWSYTNSGNTIYF,TGTGCCTGGAGTTACACTAACTCTGGAAACACCATATATTTT,.,.,TRBJ1-3,TRBV30
CASGRESTKYEQYF,TGCGCCAGCGGCCGGGAAAGCACAAAGTACGAGCAGTACTTC,.,.,TRBJ2-7,TRBV5-1
CASSQLAGGTYEQYF,TGTGCCAGCAGTCAACTAGCGGGGGGGACCTACGAGCAGTACTTC,TRBD2,few,TRBJ2-7,TRBV2
CASSSRPDKKNTEAFF,TGTGCCAGCAGCTCTCGCCCCGACAAAAAGAACACTGAAGCTTTCTTT,.,.,TRBJ1-1,TRBV7-6
CASSLEGTGGQPQHF,TGCGCCAGCAGCTTGGAGGGGACAGGGGGGCAGCCCCAGCATTTT,TRBD1,few,TRBJ1-5,TRBV5-1
CASSTQVLNTEAFF,TGTGCCAGCAGCACTCAGGTTTTGAACACTGAAGCTTTCTTT,.,.,TRBJ1-1,TRBV5-4
CAWSPVRTTAFNQPQHF,TGTGCCTGGTCCCCCGTTAGGACAACAGCATTCAATCAGCCCCAGCATTTT,.,.,TRBJ1-5,TRBV30
CASSEGASSGGLHSYNSPLHF,TGTGCCAGCAGCGAGGGGGCATCATCGGGCGGACTACACTCCTATAATTCACCCCTCCACTTT,TRBD1,.,TRBJ1-6,TRBV9
CASSLATGMNTEAFF,TGTGCCAGCAGCTTAGCGACAGGAATGAACACTGAAGCTTTCTTT,.,.,TRBJ1-1,TRBV7-2
CASSQGRGYEQFF,TGCGCCAGCAGCCAAGGAAGGGGTTATGAGCAGTTCTTC,.,.,TRBJ2-1,TRBV4-3
CASTPGRYTEAFF,TGTGCCAGCACCCCTGGGAGGTACACTGAAGCTTTCTTT,.,few,TRBJ1-1,TRBV6-5
CASRAGMYEQYF,TGTGCCAGCCGGGCAGGGATGTACGAGCAGTACTTC,.,.,TRBJ2-7,TRBV6-5
CASAILRDYKETQYF,TGTGCCAGTGCGATCCTCCGGGACTACAAAGAGACCCAGTACTTC,TRBD2,.,TRBJ2-5,TRBV27
CASSQEKVRVLSGNTIYF,TGCGCCAGCAGCCAAGAGAAAGTTCGGGTACTCTCTGGAAACACCATATATTTT,.,.,TRBJ1-3,TRBV4-3